The entry below describes one TCR beta chain. What it binds is unknown. The data stem from a study of shared clonotypes between healthy human individuals. Study outcomes and limitations: Clonotypes shared by all four sorted-subset donors had higher generation probabilities than non-shared clonotypes. The genetic and exposure-history diversity represented was limited by few donors.

The study ran the assay at deep level. The assay was immunoSEQ multiplex PCR, and TCRdb's table has in-frame clones only and misses some. The table records hundreds of thousands of clones, about 96% of them present only once. Naive-designated CD8 cells lacked CD45RO, were positively enriched for CCR7, and omitted terminally differentiated effector memory CD45RA+ cells. Every one of the donors was a Caucasian adult that lived in Nashville, Tennessee. There are 14 residues in the CDR3. Trimming at V came to 6 bases and at J to 3 bases, leaving 9 bases not matched to a gene. Germline values: CDR1 SGHDT, CDR2 YYEEEE.

The receptor comes from a man aged 30 to 39 in good health. Source material: naive CD8+ T cells sorted from blood. V is TRBV5-6 and J is TRBJ2-7; TRBD2 matches 7 bases. CDR3 sequence reads: CASIGGGPIYEQYF. The CDR3 DNA reads as TGTGCCAGCATTGGGGGAGGGCCCATCTACGAGCAGTACTTC.